The 21 T cell receptor beta chains listed next were all sequenced from one sample in a study of cytomegalovirus exposure and HLA in healthy donors (dated by TCRdb to 2016 to 2017). The library came from the immunoSEQ multiplex PCR assay. For the multiplex PCR, a mixture combining 60 forward primers for TCR Vbeta segments and 13 reverse primers for TCR Jbeta segments was used. In its TCRdb copy, this immuneACCESS table keeps in-frame sequences only and misses some clones. Where compared with another copy, unresolved V genes explain less than half of these, and the others have no known cause. This sample is represented by about 180,000 clones; 75% to 85% of them were singletons. The ten most abundant clones make up over 1.1% of the sample. Sequencing input: PBMCs. These receptors all stem from a man aged 18 to 35 in good health and CMV-seronegative.

This chain connects TRBV10-3 to TRBJ2-7; 7 nucleotides line up with TRBD1. This CDR3 spans 14 amino acids. Germline trimming cut 4 bases from V and 2 bases from J; bases unmatched to any gene: 5. Per germline, CDR1 ENHRY and CDR2 SYGVKD. The CDR3 region is CAISAGTEPYEQYF. The CDR3 nucleotides read TGTGCCATCAGTGCCGGGACAGAACCCTACGAGCAGTACTTC.

The V call is TRBV27, the J call TRBJ2-2, with TRBD2 as a possible D gene (5 bases). CDR1 and CDR2 from the germline V gene are MNHEY and SMNVEV (reference sequence). The CDR3 loop spans 13 amino acids. Between the trimmed V and J ends, which lost 8 bases and 3 bases, there was a span of 10 bases. The CDR3 coding sequence is TGTGCCAGCCCGTTGGGAGACACCGGGGAGCTGTTTTTT. It encodes CASPLGDTGELFF.

The chain couples TRBV18 to TRBJ2-3; 11 positions agree with TRBD2. The CDR3 is 21 amino acids. V lost 3 bases and J lost 8; bases outside the gene matches: 25. CDR1 is KGHSH, CDR2 LQKENI, per germline. CDR3 sequence (DNA): TGTGCCAGCTCACCTCGACTGCATACACTAGCGGGGGCCGAGGGAAACATTACGCAGTATTTT. Its protein is CASSPRLHTLAGAEGNITQYF.

V and J are TRBV19 and TRBJ2-5; 8 nucleotides line up with TRBD2. Germline-derived CDR1 and CDR2 are LNHDA and SQIVND (reference sequence). The J segment lost 5 bases and the V segment lost 7 bases, leaving 12 bases of the junction unmatched. The CDR3 runs to 15 residues. CDR3 DNA: TGTGCCAGTACCAACAACCCGGCTAGCGGGGAGACCCAGTACTTC. Translated, it gives CASTNNPASGETQYF.

V is TRBV14 and J is TRBJ2-2, with 10 bases identical to TRBD2. Trimming removed 1 base from V and 2 bases from J; junction bases left unmatched: 22. CDR3 length: 23 amino acids. From germline, CDR1 is SGHDN and CDR2 FVKESK. The CDR3 loop reads CASSQVENPSRASGSSNTGELFF. The CDR3 coding sequence is TGTGCCAGCAGCCAAGTTGAAAACCCCTCTCGAGCTAGCGGGAGTAGTAACACCGGGGAGCTGTTTTTT.

The chain links TRBV27 to TRBJ2-7; 7 nucleotides line up with TRBD1. This CDR3 comprises 13 residues. After removal of 2 bases from V and 4 bases from J, the junction contained 2 bases not matched to a gene. Germline CDR1 MNHEY, CDR2 SMNVEV (reference sequence). This chain's CDR3 is CASSLETGYEQYF. CDR3 DNA sequence: TGTGCCAGCAGTTTAGAGACAGGGTACGAGCAGTACTTC.

The chain has TRBV6-6 and TRBJ2-3; TRBD1 matches at 10 bases. V lost 2 bases to trimming and J lost 4 bases; unmatched junction nucleotides: 6. Germline-derived CDR1 and CDR2 are MNHNY and SVGAGI (reference sequence). CDR3 size: 16 residues. For the CDR3, the DNA is TGTGCCAGCAGTTACGGAGGGGACAGGGGTCCAGATACGCAGTATTTT. The encoded protein is CASSYGGDRGPDTQYF.

The rearrangement joins TRBV4-3 to TRBJ1-2; TRBD1 matches 8 bases. This CDR3 is built from 15 residues. Germline values: CDR1 LGHNA, CDR2 YSLEER. The V gene end was trimmed by 0 bases and the J gene end by 2 bases; junction bases not matched to a gene: 2. The CDR3 here is CASSQEQGVNYGYTF. The CDR3 DNA sequence: TGCGCCAGCAGCCAAGAACAGGGGGTGAACTATGGCTACACCTTC.

For the CDR3, the DNA is TGTGCCAGCAGCTTGGGGGGACAAAGCCTCCAAGAGACCCAGTACTTC. This encodes CASSLGGQSLQETQYF. This rearrangement joins TRBV5-4 to TRBJ2-5; possibly TRBD1 for D (6 bases). The CDR3 is 16 amino acids. V was trimmed by 0 bases and J by 1 base, leaving 13 bases between them. Per germline, CDR1 SGHNT and CDR2 YYREEE (reference sequence).

In its sample, this clone was seen once. This rearrangement joins TRBV2 to TRBJ1-2; perhaps TRBD1 as D (5 bases). The CDR3 loop spans 15 amino acids. Germline CDR1 reads SNHLY; CDR2 reads FYNNEI. Trimming shortened V by 8 bases and J by 0 bases, and 16 bases separated the two germline ends. CDR3 DNA sequence: TGTGCCAGCTCCTTCCGGCAGGGCGCTAACTATGGCTACACCTTC. Translating gives CASSFRQGANYGYTF.

The chain has TRBV5-6 and TRBJ2-7, with 7 bases matching TRBD2. V dropped 2 bases and J dropped 2; count of bases not matched to a gene: 4. There are 14 residues in the CDR3. In germline, CDR1 is SGHDT, CDR2 YYEEEE. The CDR3 is CASSFGGSTYEQYF. DNA of the CDR3: TGTGCCAGCAGCTTCGGGGGGTCCACCTACGAGCAGTACTTC.

CDR3 protein: CASSPQPGQAGELFF. CDR3 coding DNA: TGTGCCAGCAGCCCGCAACCCGGACAGGCCGGGGAGCTGTTTTTT. The chain is built from TRBV7-3 and TRBJ2-2, with 7 bases matching TRBD1. Trimming took 5 bases from V and 6 from J; bases not matched to a gene: 9. This CDR3 region has 15 residues. Germline V gene data show CDR1 as SGHTA and CDR2 as FQGTGA.

The chain links TRBV19 to TRBJ2-5, with D perhaps TRBD2 (7 bases). The CDR3 is made up of 13 amino acids. CDR1 is LNHDA, CDR2 SQIVND, per germline (reference sequence). Trimming removed 4 bases from V and 4 bases from J, with 10 bases in between. The CDR3 protein is CASSTGGGETQYF. CDR3 sequence (DNA): TGTGCCAGTAGTACGGGGGGCGGAGAGACCCAGTACTTC.

This chain links TRBV2 with TRBJ2-3; 7 bases are shared with TRBD2. CDR3 length: 16 amino acids. The V segment lost 5 bases and the J segment 0 bases; nucleotides outside the gene matches: 8. Germline-derived CDR1 and CDR2 are SNHLY and FYNNEI. In DNA form, the CDR3 reads TGTGCCAGCAGTCCGGGGAGGGGCCGGAGCACAGATACGCAGTATTTT. Translated: CASSPGRGRSTDTQYF. Together with reference TRBV2 and TRBJ2-3, the CDR3 gives the full variable domain: EPEVTQTPSHQVTQMGQEVILRCVPISNHLYFYWYRQILGQKVEFLVSFYNNEISEKSEIFDDQFSVERPDGSNFTLKIRSTKLEDSAMYFCASSPGRGRSTDTQYFGPGTRLTVL.

This chain connects TRBV4-1 to TRBJ2-1, with 9 bases that match TRBD2. The CDR3 runs to 16 residues. Germline V gene sequence: CDR1 MGHRA, CDR2 YSYEKL. The ends lost 2 bases at V and 6 bases at J; junction bases unmatched: 8. The CDR3 nucleotides read TGCGCCAGCAGCCAACTCCGGACTAGCGAACTCAATGAGCAGTTCTTC. As protein: CASSQLRTSELNEQFF.

CDR3 DNA: TGTGCCAGCAGTGAAGCGCTTCTGTACAGGGTTGGCTATGGCTACACCTTC. Its translation is CASSEALLYRVGYGYTF. The V gene is TRBV6-1, the J gene TRBJ1-2, with a weak D call TRBD1 (6 bases). The CDR3 has 17 residues. Trimming pared 0 bases from V and 4 bases from J, leaving 18 bases between. The germline V gene has CDR1 MNHNS and CDR2 SASEGT.

The chain joins TRBV29-1 to TRBJ2-6; TRBD1 matches at 12 bases. Per the germline V gene, CDR1 is SQVTM and CDR2 is ANQGSEA. With 5 bases clipped from V and 4 bases from J, the junction kept 12 bases outside the gene matches. The CDR3 has 18 amino acids. The CDR3: CSVRPRDRGREGANVLTF. The CDR3 region has the DNA TGCAGCGTTCGCCCCCGGGACAGGGGGCGCGAGGGGGCCAACGTCCTGACTTTC. Looking up the rest from reference TRBV29-1 and TRBJ2-6 gives the full variable domain: SAVISQKPSRDICQRGTSLTIQCQVDSQVTMMFWYRQQPGQSLTLIATANQGSEATYESGFVIDKFPISRPNLTFSTLTVSNMSPEDSSIYLCSVRPRDRGREGANVLTFGAGSRLTVL.

The chain joins TRBV7-2 to TRBJ1-1, with TRBD1 as a possible D gene (6 bases). From germline, CDR1 is SGHTA and CDR2 FQGNSA. V was clipped by 1 base and J by 3 bases, with 9 bases between them. This CDR3 has 14 residues. DNA for the CDR3: TGTGCCAGCAGCTTAGTTCCAGGGGACACTGAAGCTTTCTTT. Its protein product is CASSLVPGDTEAFF.

This clone occurred once. The chain's CDR3 is CAWRGSSGANVLTF. CDR3 DNA sequence: TGTGCCTGGAGGGGGAGCTCTGGGGCCAACGTCCTGACTTTC. V is TRBV30 and J is TRBJ2-6; tentatively, D is TRBD2 (5 bases). V dropped 3 bases and J dropped 0 bases, with 6 bases sitting between them. The germline CDR1 and CDR2 sequences are GTSNPN and SVGIG (reference sequence). The CDR3 totals 14 residues.

The J gene is TRBJ2-3, the V gene TRBV13, with D perhaps TRBD2 (5 bases). The CDR3 loop spans 12 amino acids. Germline loops: CDR1 PRHDT, CDR2 FYEKMQ (reference sequence). V lost 4 bases, J lost 5 bases, and 7 bases lay in between. For the CDR3, the DNA is TGTGCCAGCAGCTCGGGGAAAGATACGCAGTATTTT. Protein: CASSSGKDTQYF.

This rearrangement joins TRBV4-1 to TRBJ1-2, with D possibly being TRBD1 (5 bases). The CDR3 runs to 15 residues. V was trimmed by 0 bases and J by 2 bases, leaving 10 bases between them. Germline-derived CDR1 and CDR2 are MGHRA and YSYEKL. The CDR3 here is CASSQEFRENYGYTF. The CDR3 bases are TGCGCCAGCAGCCAAGAATTCAGGGAAAACTATGGCTACACCTTC.